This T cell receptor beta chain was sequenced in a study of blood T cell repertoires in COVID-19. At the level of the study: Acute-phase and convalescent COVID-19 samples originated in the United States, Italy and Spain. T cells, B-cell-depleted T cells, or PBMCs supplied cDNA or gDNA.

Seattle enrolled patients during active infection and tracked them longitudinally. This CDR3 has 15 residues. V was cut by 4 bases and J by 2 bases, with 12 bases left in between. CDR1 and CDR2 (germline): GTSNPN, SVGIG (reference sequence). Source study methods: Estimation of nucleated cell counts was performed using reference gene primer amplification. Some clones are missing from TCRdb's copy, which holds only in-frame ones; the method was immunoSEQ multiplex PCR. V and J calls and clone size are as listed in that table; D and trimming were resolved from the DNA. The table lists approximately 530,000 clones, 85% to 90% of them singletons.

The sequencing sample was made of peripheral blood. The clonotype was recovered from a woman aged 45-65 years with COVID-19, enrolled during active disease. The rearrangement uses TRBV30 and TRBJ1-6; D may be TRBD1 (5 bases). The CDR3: CAWTSAGAYNSPLHF. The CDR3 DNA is TGTGCCTGGACCTCGGCGGGGGCCTATAATTCACCCCTCCACTTT.